This is a list of T cell receptor beta chains from one sample in a study of blood T cells in healthy people across ages. TCRdb processed the 5' RACE reads anew with MiXCR; each CDR3 protein has one entry. The sample consists of over 1,300,000 distinct CDR3 sequences, approximately 59% of them appearing once. Sequenced material: blood. These TCRs come from a man between 18 and 29 years old in good health. Each CDR3 is given with its conserved first and last residue. Fields, in order: J gene, V gene, clone size, D gene, CDR3 protein, CDR3 DNA. The D gene is left open where the match is weak. A row's size may be missing; if present it is once, few, many or a size class.

>TRBJ1-1|TRBV4-2|once|TRBD1
CASSQDWTGGNTEAFF
TGTGCCAGCAGCCAGGACTGGACAGGGGGTAACACTGAAGCTTTCTTT
>TRBJ2-1|TRBV6-5|-|-
CASSHNRESYNEQFF
TGTGCCAGCAGCCACAACAGGGAGTCCTACAATGAGCAGTTCTTC
>TRBJ2-7|TRBV29-1|-|-
CSARTNSYEQYF
TGCAGCGCCCGGACAAACTCCTACGAGCAGTACTTC
>TRBJ2-1|TRBV14|-|-
CASSQEVGQQFF
TGTGCCAGCAGCCAAGAGGTGGGGCAGCAGTTCTTC
>TRBJ2-1|TRBV2|once|-
CASSGAAGWLYEQFF
TGTGCCAGCAGTGGAGCGGCAGGGTGGCTCTACGAGCAGTTCTTC
>TRBJ1-5|TRBV20-1|few|TRBD1
CSATFRTGDNQPQHF
TGCAGTGCTACCTTCCGGACAGGGGACAATCAGCCCCAGCATTTT
>TRBJ2-7|TRBV29-1|few|TRBD2
CSVGSGLYEQYF
TGCAGCGTTGGTAGCGGGCTCTACGAGCAGTACTTC
>TRBJ2-3|TRBV2|few|-
CASLGAFTDTQYF
TGTGCCTCGCTGGGCGCGTTTACAGATACGCAGTATTTT
>TRBJ2-7|TRBV29-1|-|TRBD2
CSVEEGRGSYEQYF
TGCAGCGTTGAAGAAGGGAGGGGTTCCTACGAGCAGTACTTC
>TRBJ2-4|TRBV12-3/TRBV12-4|-|TRBD1
CASSLDGTGIQNIQYF
TGTGCCAGCAGCTTGGACGGGACAGGGATCCAAAACATTCAGTACTTC
>TRBJ2-3|TRBV20-1|-|TRBD1
CSARKIGGGTGSTDTQYF
TGCAGTGCTAGAAAGATTGGGGGGGGGACAGGGAGCACAGATACGCAGTATTTT
>TRBJ1-2|TRBV30|-|-
CAWGAGYNYGYTF
TGTGCCTGGGGGGCAGGATATAACTATGGCTACACCTTC
>TRBJ2-1|TRBV6-4|-|TRBD2
CASSAREGDYNEQFF
TGTGCCAGCAGTGCCAGGGAGGGAGACTACAATGAGCAGTTCTTC
>TRBJ2-1|TRBV13|-|-
CASSLVLVGHEQFF
TGTGCCAGCAGCTTAGTTCTAGTAGGTCATGAGCAGTTCTTC
>TRBJ2-1|TRBV28|-|-
CASFSPGVKLNEQFF
TGTGCCAGCTTCTCCCCCGGGGTGAAATTGAATGAGCAGTTCTTC
>TRBJ2-3|TRBV29-1|few|TRBD2
CSVVLAGSTDTQYF
TGCAGCGTTGTTCTAGCGGGGAGCACAGATACGCAGTATTTT
>TRBJ2-1|TRBV21-1|few|-
CASSKFGLAGGQGSRSYNEQFF
TGTGCCAGCAGCAAATTCGGACTAGCGGGAGGGCAAGGGTCGAGGTCCTACAATGAGCAGTTCTTC
>TRBJ1-6|TRBV7-2|once|-
CASSLAVLQQSSSPLHF
TGTGCCAGCAGCTTAGCGGTCCTCCAACAGTCCTCCTCACCCCTCCACTTT
>TRBJ2-1|TRBV29-1|-|-
CSGQRPSIGFF
TGCAGCGGTCAACGACCCTCCATTGGGTTCTTC
>TRBJ2-7|TRBV11-2|-|TRBD1
CASSLDDRTGTYEQYF
TGTGCCAGCAGCTTAGATGATAGGACAGGGACCTACGAGCAGTACTTC
>TRBJ1-5|TRBV12-3/TRBV12-4|-|-
CASSFISGQYQPQHF
TGTGCCAGCAGTTTTATATCCGGACAGTATCAGCCCCAGCATTTT
>TRBJ1-2|TRBV20-1|-|-
CSCLMGDYGYTF
TGCAGTTGCCTGATGGGTGACTATGGCTACACCTTC
>TRBJ1-5|TRBV12-3/TRBV12-4|once|-
CASSHGQPQHF
TGTGCCAGCAGTCATGGACAGCCCCAGCATTTT
>TRBJ2-6|TRBV11-1|-|-
CASSPLPPGMSSGANVLTF
TGTGCCAGCAGCCCCCTCCCTCCGGGGATGAGCTCTGGGGCCAACGTCCTGACTTTC
>TRBJ2-2|TRBV11-2|-|-
CASSPRAGAGTGELFF
TGTGCCAGCAGCCCCCGGGCAGGGGCGGGCACCGGGGAGCTGTTTTTT
>TRBJ2-4|TRBV28|-|-
CATQSTDSYNIQYF
TGTGCCACCCAGTCCACAGATTCTTATAACATTCAGTACTTC
>TRBJ2-1|TRBV29-1|few|TRBD1
CSVEIGGVVAINEQFF
TGCAGCGTTGAAATAGGGGGCGTAGTCGCAATCAATGAGCAGTTCTTC
>TRBJ2-1|TRBV29-1|few|-
CSVEGHRYNEQFF
TGCAGCGTTGAGGGACACCGCTACAATGAGCAGTTCTTC
>TRBJ1-1|TRBV7-2|-|TRBD1
CASSSRQGLAEAFF
TGTGCCAGCAGCTCCCGACAGGGGTTAGCTGAAGCTTTCTTT
>TRBJ1-2|TRBV7-9|-|TRBD1
CASSLSTGNDGYTF
TGTGCCAGCAGCTTGTCGACAGGGAATGATGGCTACACCTTC
>TRBJ2-7|TRBV20-1|once|-
CSARGQFGAAYEQYF
TGCAGTGCTAGAGGTCAATTTGGCGCGGCCTACGAGCAGTACTTC
>TRBJ2-1|TRBV29-1|-|-
CSVERGRLNEQFF
TGCAGCGTTGAACGAGGCCGCCTCAATGAGCAGTTCTTC
>TRBJ1-6|TRBV20-1|-|TRBD1
CSARFRGQGGNSPLHF
TGCAGTGCTAGGTTCCGGGGACAGGGAGGGAATTCACCCCTCCACTTT